The rows below give T cell receptor beta chains drawn from one sample of a study of vaccination effects on CD4 cells after COVID-19. Only in-frame clones appear in the TCRdb table, and some are missing; sequencing was by immunoSEQ multiplex PCR. The table shows approximately 14,000 clones, with approximately 68% occurring only once. For these receptors, no antigen is known. Specimen: CD4+ T cells from PBMCs cultured with HCoV-NL63 spike peptides, collected after COVID-19 vaccination. The origin of the receptors is a human donor who received a COVID-19 vaccine. Each CDR3 is given with its conserved first and last residue. A D gene is named only where the DNA matches it firmly. Clone size, where shown, is once, few, many, or a class for clones that have expanded.

d_gene,abundance,len,j_gene,v_gene,CDR3nt,CDR3aa
.,.,16,TRBJ1-4,TRBV20-1,TGCAGTGCTAGTCGCGAGGCGGGACTCAGAGCCGAAAAACTGTTTTTT,CSASREAGLRAEKLFF
.,.,12,TRBJ1-2,TRBV18,TGTGCCAGCTCACCGAGGGGGGAAGGCTACACCTTC,CASSPRGEGYTF
.,.,13,TRBJ2-5,TRBV7-9,TGTGCCAGCAGCCTCCGGGGCCAAGAGACCCAGTACTTC,CASSLRGQETQYF
TRBD2,.,15,TRBJ2-7,TRBV27,TGTGCCAGCAGACCCTCGCGGGAGATGGGCTACGAGCAGTACTTC,CASRPSREMGYEQYF
.,.,16,TRBJ2-3,TRBV19,TGTGCCAGTAGTCCCAGACTAGTGGCCGGCACAGATACGCAGTATTTT,CASSPRLVAGTDTQYF
TRBD1,few,13,TRBJ1-2,TRBV12-3/TRBV12-4,TGTGCCAGCAGCCGGACAGGGAACTATGGCTACACCTTC,CASSRTGNYGYTF
.,medium-sized,15,TRBJ2-5,TRBV5-1,TGCGCCAGCAGCCCAACGTCGGGAGTTCAAGAGACCCAGTACTTC,CASSPTSGVQETQYF
TRBD1,.,12,TRBJ1-6,TRBV30,TGTGCCTGGGACAGGGCTAAATCACCCCTCCACTTT,CAWDRAKSPLHF
.,.,15,TRBJ2-5,TRBV21-1,TGTGCCAGCAGCAATGAGAGGGGGCCCGTTGTGACCCAGTACTTC,CASSNERGPVVTQYF
.,few,12,TRBJ1-2,TRBV30,TGTGCCTGGAGGGTTGGGGGCGGTGGCTACACCTTC,CAWRVGGGGYTF